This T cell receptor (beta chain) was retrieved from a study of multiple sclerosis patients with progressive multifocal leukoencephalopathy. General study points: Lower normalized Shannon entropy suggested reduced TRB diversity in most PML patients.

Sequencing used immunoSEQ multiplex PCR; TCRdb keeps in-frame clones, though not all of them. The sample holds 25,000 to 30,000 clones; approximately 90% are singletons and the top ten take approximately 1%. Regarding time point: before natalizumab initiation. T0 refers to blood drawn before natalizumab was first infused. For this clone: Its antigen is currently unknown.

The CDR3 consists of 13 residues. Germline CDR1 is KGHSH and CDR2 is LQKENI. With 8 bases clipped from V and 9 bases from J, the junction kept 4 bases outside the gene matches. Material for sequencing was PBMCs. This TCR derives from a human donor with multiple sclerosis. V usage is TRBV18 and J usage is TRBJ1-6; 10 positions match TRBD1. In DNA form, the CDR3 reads TGTGCCAGCCAGGGGGACAGGGGTTCACCCCTCCACTTT. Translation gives CASQGDRGSPLHF.